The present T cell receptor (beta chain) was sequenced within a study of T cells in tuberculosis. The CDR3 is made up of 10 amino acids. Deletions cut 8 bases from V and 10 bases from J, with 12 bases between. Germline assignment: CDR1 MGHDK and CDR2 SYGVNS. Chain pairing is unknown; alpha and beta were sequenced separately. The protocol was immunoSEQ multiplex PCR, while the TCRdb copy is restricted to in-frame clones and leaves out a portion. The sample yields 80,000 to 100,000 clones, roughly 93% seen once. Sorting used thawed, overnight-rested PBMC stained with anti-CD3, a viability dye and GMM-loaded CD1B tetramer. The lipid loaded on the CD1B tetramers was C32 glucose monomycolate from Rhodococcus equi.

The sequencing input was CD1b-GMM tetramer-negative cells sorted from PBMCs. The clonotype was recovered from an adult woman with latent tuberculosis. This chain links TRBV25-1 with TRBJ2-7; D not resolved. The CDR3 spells CASCWASQYV. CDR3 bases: TGTGCCAGCTGTTGGGCCTCACAGTACGTC.